This T cell receptor (beta chain) was captured by sequencing in a study of sequential checkpoint blockade in melanoma. As for the study in general: TCRbeta immunosequencing was performed on DNA from more than 75 pretreatment melanoma tumor samples.

The repertoire was sequenced with immunoSEQ multiplex PCR; TCRdb's copy has only in-frame clones and lacks some. The repertoire consists of 3,500 to 4,500 clones, with more than 30% occurring once and the leading ten covering 31%. By share, this clone ranks as medium-sized. Sample treatment: randomized to nivolumab then ipilimumab (arm A) or the reverse (arm B). Germline V lookup: CDR1 SGHNT, CDR2 YENEEA. CDR3 size: 14 residues. Trimming at V came to 3 bases and at J to 8 bases, leaving 8 bases not matched to a gene. This material consisted of tumor tissue (inferred from file names), taken from a patient given nivolumab and ipilimumab in sequence. The TCR comes from a human donor with melanoma. V usage is TRBV11-3 and J usage is TRBJ2-7; 9 bases agree with TRBD2. CDR3 DNA: TGTGCCAGCAGCTTTGGGCTAGCGGGAATCCAGCAGTACGTC. Translation: CASSFGLAGIQQYV.